A single sample gave rise to the 15 T cell receptor beta chains below, sequenced in a study of shared clonotypes between healthy human individuals. CD45RO negativity and positive selection for CCR7 defined naive CD8 cells, a population that excluded terminally differentiated effector memory CD45RA+ cells. The assay was immunoSEQ multiplex PCR, and TCRdb's table has in-frame clones only and misses some. The sample records around 2.1 million clones, under 95% being singletons. Sequenced input: naive CD8+ T cells from PBMCs. Source of these receptors: a man between 18 and 35 years old in good health. Some clones in this sample may be carry-over from other donors' samples.

The chain has TRBV27 and TRBJ2-6; 7 bases are shared with TRBD1. The V segment lost 5 bases and the J segment 0 bases; nucleotides outside the gene matches: 10. Per the germline V gene, CDR1 is MNHEY and CDR2 is SMNVEV (reference sequence). The CDR3 is made up of 18 amino acids. CDR3 residues: CASSPYPGQNSGANVLTF. The CDR3 nucleotides are TGTGCCAGCAGTCCCTATCCGGGACAGAACTCTGGGGCCAACGTCCTGACTTTC.

V is TRBV28 and J is TRBJ2-7; D gene unclear. V dropped 5 bases and J dropped 1 base, with 6 bases sitting between them. Germline V gene lookup returns CDR1 MDHEN and CDR2 SYDVKM. This CDR3 is built from 12 residues. Here the CDR3 reads CASSIDSYEQYF. In nucleotides, the CDR3 is TGTGCCAGCAGTATAGATTCCTACGAGCAGTACTTC.

This clone was observed a few times. This specimen includes other DNA sequences encoding the same CDR3. This chain links TRBV28 with TRBJ1-1; D is undetermined. CDR1 and CDR2 from the germline V gene are MDHEN and SYDVKM. The CDR3 has 13 amino acids. V was pared by 0 bases and J by 5 bases, with 7 bases between. In DNA, the CDR3 is TGTGCCAGCAGTTTATGGGGAGGGACTGAAGCTTTCTTT. It encodes CASSLWGGTEAFF.

The rearrangement links TRBV27 to TRBJ2-5; D assignment may be TRBD1 or TRBD2 (5 bases each). This CDR3 is 13 amino acids long. V was shortened by 6 bases and J by 5 bases, with 13 bases between the two germline ends. The V gene's germline CDR1 is MNHEY and CDR2 SMNVEV (reference sequence). CDR3 protein: CASRTGTVETQYF. Written as DNA, the CDR3 is TGTGCCAGCAGAACCGGGACGGTGGAGACCCAGTACTTC.

The chain combines TRBV5-5 with TRBJ1-1, with 7 bases that match TRBD1. V shed 0 bases, J shed 4 bases, and the junction held 6 bases outside the gene matches. The CDR3 spans 15 residues. Germline V gene sequence: CDR1 SGHKS, CDR2 YYEKEE (reference sequence). The CDR3 sequence is CASSLDRGDGTEAFF. DNA of the CDR3: TGTGCCAGCAGCTTGGACAGGGGAGACGGCACTGAAGCTTTCTTT.

V and J are TRBV6-1 and TRBJ2-7; unclear D gene. This CDR3 contains 15 residues. The V end was cut by 1 base, the J end by 0 bases, with 10 bases between. Germline V gene sequence: CDR1 MNHNS, CDR2 SASEGT. CDR3 sequence: CASSEGRSSSYEQYF. The CDR3 DNA reads as TGTGCCAGCAGTGAAGGGCGCTCCAGCTCCTACGAGCAGTACTTC.

The genes are TRBV7-8 and TRBJ2-1; tentatively, D is TRBD2 (6 bases). Germline V gene data show CDR1 as SGHVS and CDR2 as FQNEAQ. Trimming stripped 1 base from V and 7 bases from J, with 20 bases between. CDR3 length: 17 amino acids. In DNA form, the CDR3 reads TGTGCCAGCAGCTTAGGTAGCGGTTGGGGACGAGGAAATGAGCAGTTCTTC. Protein sequence: CASSLGSGWGRGNEQFF.

The V gene is TRBV7-9, the J gene TRBJ2-1, with D unresolved. The ends were cut back, 4 bases at V and 4 bases at J, with 14 bases in the middle. Looked up from germline, CDR1 is SEHNR and CDR2 is FQNEAQ (reference sequence). The CDR3 sequence is 15 residues long. Written as DNA, the CDR3 is TGTGCCAGCAGCTCCCGAAATAGCAGGTACAATGAGCAGTTCTTC. Protein: CASSSRNSRYNEQFF.

The chain is built from TRBV10-1 and TRBJ2-5; D gene ambiguous. With 2 bases removed from V and 1 base from J, the gap between germline ends came to 11 bases. The germline gives CDR1 WNHNN, CDR2 SYGVQD (reference sequence). The CDR3 length is 15 residues. CDR3 nucleotide sequence: TGCGCCAGCAGTGAGCGGGTAACAGCCCAAGAGACCCAGTACTTC. It codes for CASSERVTAQETQYF.

Only one count was recorded for this clone. DNA of the CDR3: TGTGCCAGCAGTTTAATGGGGGATCAGCCCCAGCATTTT. The encoded protein is CASSLMGDQPQHF. The rearrangement joins TRBV28 to TRBJ1-5, with D possibly TRBD1 on 5 matching bases. The CDR3 is 13 amino acids. Deletions cut 2 bases from V and 5 bases from J, with 7 bases between. The V gene's germline CDR1 is MDHEN and CDR2 SYDVKM.

This chain uses TRBV10-3 with TRBJ2-7; 9 bases match TRBD1. The germline V gene has CDR1 ENHRY and CDR2 SYGVKD. V trimming: 7 bases; J trimming: 7 bases; junction bases outside the gene matches: 5. CDR3 size: 12 residues. The CDR3 protein is CAITGQGMEQYF. The CDR3 DNA reads as TGTGCCATCACTGGACAGGGGATGGAGCAGTACTTC.

The chain combines TRBV5-1 with TRBJ1-1; 8 nucleotides align to TRBD1. Per the germline V gene, CDR1 is SGHRS and CDR2 is YFSETQ. CDR3 length: 13 residues. Losses at the gene ends were 5 bases for V and 1 base for J; bases not matched to a gene: 1. The CDR3 bases are TGCGCCAGCAGAGGACAGGGGAACACTGAAGCTTTCTTT. This gives the protein CASRGQGNTEAFF.

The chain carries TRBV4-1 and TRBJ2-3; D perhaps matches TRBD2 (5 bases). Trimming took 1 base from V and 2 from J, leaving 16 bases between them. From germline, CDR1 is MGHRA and CDR2 YSYEKL. This CDR3 comprises 17 residues. The chain's CDR3 is CASSQVLAGPHTDTQYF. Written as DNA, the CDR3 is TGCGCCAGCAGCCAAGTTTTGGCGGGCCCACACACAGATACGCAGTATTTT.

This clone has only one observation. The chain uses TRBV6-6 and TRBJ2-7, with a weak D call TRBD1 (6 bases). This CDR3 has 12 amino acids. Germline loops: CDR1 MNHNY, CDR2 SVGAGI (reference sequence). V was trimmed by 9 bases and J by 7 bases, leaving 16 bases between them. CDR3 sequence reads: CASKTGGREQYF. The CDR3 region has the DNA TGTGCCAGTAAGACAGGTGGTAGGGAGCAGTACTTC.

On this clone itself: Distinct nucleotide sequences in the sample also encode this CDR3. V gene TRBV30 combines with J gene TRBJ2-3; TRBD2 matches at 11 bases. This CDR3 has 14 residues. Trimming removed 0 bases from V and 4 bases from J; junction bases left unmatched: 0. The germline V gene encodes CDR1 GTSNPN and CDR2 SVGIG (reference sequence). The CDR3 DNA is TGTGCCTGGAGTGTACTAGCGGGAGCAGATACGCAGTATTTT. Its translation: CAWSVLAGADTQYF.